The T cell receptor (beta chain) under discussion was sequenced for a study of T cell responses to AZD1222 COVID-19 vaccine. Libraries were prepared by immunoSEQ multiplex PCR; TCRdb keeps only in-frame clonotypes and omits some of them. The table lists about 140,000 clones, roughly 90% of them singletons. The germline V gene encodes CDR1 LNHDA and CDR2 SQIVND (reference sequence). V lost 2 bases and J lost 3, with 14 bases in between. This CDR3 has 17 amino acids. The source was peripheral blood, collected on day 0 of AZD1222 vaccination. The chain combines TRBV19 with TRBJ1-6; D is perhaps TRBD1 (5 bases). This receptor was obtained from an adult in good health. The CDR3 coding sequence is TGTGCCAGTAGTATATCCTTCCGGGGCGGCTATAATTCACCCCTCCACTTT. It yields the protein CASSISFRGGYNSPLHF.